A single T cell receptor beta chain is shown here with its context. The study drew the donors from its approximately 120-subject validation cohort, separate from the roughly 670-subject first cohort. Clones were read by immunoSEQ multiplex PCR, and TCRdb kept only the in-frame ones, dropping some. The sample records approximately 300,000 clones, approximately 90% being singletons. The source of the sample is a study of cytomegalovirus exposure and HLA in healthy donors. This TCR was sampled from a woman younger than 35 in good health and CMV-seronegative. The sequenced sample was PBMCs.

Here the CDR3 reads CASSQAGGMYEQYF. CDR3 DNA sequence: TGCGCCAGCAGCCAAGCGGGAGGAATGTACGAGCAGTACTTC. V and J are TRBV4-3 and TRBJ2-7; 7 bases map to TRBD2. Trimming at V came to 1 base and at J to 4 bases, leaving 4 bases not matched to a gene. CDR1 is LGHNA, CDR2 YSLEER, per germline. This CDR3 is 14 amino acids long.